A selection of T cell receptor beta chains follows, all from one sample in a study of T cell responses to AZD1222 COVID-19 vaccine. Produced via immunoSEQ multiplex PCR; TCRdb's table is partial and in-frame only. The table has approximately 100,000 clones, roughly 89% seen once. Source: peripheral blood, taken on day 0 of AZD1222 vaccination. The receptors shown here come from an adult in good health. Each CDR3 is given with its conserved first and last residue. The D gene is left open where the match is weak. Rows give clone size only sometimes, using once, few, many, or a class for an expanded clone.

J gene | clone size | D gene | V gene | CDR3 DNA | CDR3 protein
TRBJ1-3 | few | NA | TRBV5-5 | TGTGCCAGCAGCTTAAATAGGTTGCTGAACTCTGGAAACACCATATATTTT | CASSLNRLLNSGNTIYF
TRBJ1-5 | NA | NA | TRBV18 | TGTGCCAGCTCACCAGACAGTTATAGCAATCAGCCCCAGCATTTT | CASSPDSYSNQPQHF
TRBJ1-3 | NA | NA | TRBV19 | TGTGCCAGTAGCCGTACAGGGATGGATATTGGAAACACCATATATTTT | CASSRTGMDIGNTIYF
TRBJ1-5 | NA | NA | TRBV7-8 | TGTGCCAGCAGCTTAGGAGAGGTCCTTAGGAGCCAGCCCCAGCATTTT | CASSLGEVLRSQPQHF
TRBJ2-1 | NA | TRBD2 | TRBV10-3 | TGTGCCATCAGACGCGGACTAGCGGGAAACAATGAGCAGTTCTTC | CAIRRGLAGNNEQFF
TRBJ1-5 | NA | NA | TRBV15 | TGTGCCACCAGCAGAGATGACAATCAGCCCCAGCATTTT | CATSRDDNQPQHF
TRBJ1-2 | NA | TRBD1 | TRBV27 | TGTGCCAGCAGGCAAACCCAGGGGACAGCCCTTGGCTACACCTTC | CASRQTQGTALGYTF
TRBJ2-7 | NA | NA | TRBV7-9 | TGTGCCAGCAGCTTAGGAGGCAGCACCTACGAGCAGTACTTC | CASSLGGSTYEQYF
TRBJ1-5 | once | NA | TRBV9 | TGTGCCAGCAGCGAGGCGGACGGCCCTCAGCCCCAGCATTTT | CASSEADGPQPQHF
TRBJ1-1 | NA | NA | TRBV29-1 | TGCAGCGTTAAAAAGAGAGAAAACACTGAAGCTTTCTTT | CSVKKRENTEAFF
TRBJ2-7 | NA | NA | TRBV10-3 | TGTGCCATCAGGACTGAAAAACACGAGCAGTACTTC | CAIRTEKHEQYF
TRBJ2-7 | NA | NA | TRBV3-1/TRBV3-2 | TGTGCCAGCAGCCCAGACCGGGTGAGGAACGAGCAGTACTTC | CASSPDRVRNEQYF
TRBJ1-4 | NA | NA | TRBV18 | TGTGCCAGCGCTGCCCAAGGGTCAAATGATGAAAAACTGTTTTTT | CASAAQGSNDEKLFF
TRBJ1-1 | NA | NA | TRBV18 | TGTGCCAGCTCCCCTAAGACAGAGTTCCCTGAAGCTTTCTTT | CASSPKTEFPEAFF
TRBJ2-7 | NA | TRBD2 | TRBV3-1/TRBV3-2 | TGTGCCAGCAGCCAAGATCCTAGCGGGGGGGCCGGCGAGCAGTACTTC | CASSQDPSGGAGEQYF
TRBJ2-5 | NA | TRBD1 | TRBV2 | TGTGCCAGCAGGACAGGGGGCGGGGAGACCCAGTACTTC | CASRTGGGETQYF
TRBJ1-1 | once | NA | TRBV6-1 | TGTGCCAGCAGTGAACACGAGAATAGGGCTTTCTTT | CASSEHENRAFF
TRBJ1-1 | NA | NA | TRBV10-3 | TGTGCCATCAGTGCTGGGATGAACACTGAAGCTTTCTTT | CAISAGMNTEAFF
TRBJ2-2 | NA | NA | TRBV3-1/TRBV3-2 | TGTGCCAGCAGCCAAGCCCTAGCCCCCGGGGAGCTGTTTTTT | CASSQALAPGELFF
TRBJ1-4 | NA | NA | TRBV7-6 | TGTGCCAGCAGCTTAAACCTCGAGTGGAGGGGTAATAATGAAAAACTGTTTTTT | CASSLNLEWRGNNEKLFF
TRBJ2-7 | NA | TRBD2 | TRBV29-1 | TGCAGCGGTTCCGGGACTAGTGGCGAGCAGTACTTC | CSGSGTSGEQYF
TRBJ1-2 | NA | TRBD1 | TRBV2 | TGTGCCAGCACGGACCTGGGGACAGCGCGAGGCTACACCTTC | CASTDLGTARGYTF
TRBJ1-2 | NA | NA | TRBV11-2 | TGTGCCAGCAGCTTAGATGGGGCGCTGGGCTATGGCTACACCTTC | CASSLDGALGYGYTF
TRBJ1-6 | NA | NA | TRBV9 | TGTGCCAGCAGCCCGTCCGCTTACGGCAATAATTCACCCCTCCACTTT | CASSPSAYGNNSPLHF
TRBJ2-3 | NA | NA | TRBV29-1 | TGCAGCGTTGTTGGCGATACGCAGTATTTT | CSVVGDTQYF
TRBJ2-1 | NA | TRBD2 | TRBV7-9 | TGTGCCAGCAGCTTAGGGGAGGCGGGAGGCGGCTACAATGAGCAGTTCTTC | CASSLGEAGGGYNEQFF
TRBJ1-2 | NA | NA | TRBV4-2 | TGTGCCAGCAGCCAAGATTCAGGTCGAGGGTATGGCTACACCTTC | CASSQDSGRGYGYTF
TRBJ2-5 | NA | NA | TRBV25-1 | TGTGCCAGCAGTGATCCGACTCCTGGACAGAAAGAGACCCAGTACTTC | CASSDPTPGQKETQYF
TRBJ1-4 | NA | NA | TRBV18 | TGTGCCAGCTCCCCCCGGCCGTTTGAAAAACTGTTTTTT | CASSPRPFEKLFF
TRBJ2-5 | NA | NA | TRBV7-7 | TGTGCCAGCAGCTTAGACAAGCCAGAGACCCAGTACTTC | CASSLDKPETQYF
TRBJ2-1 | NA | TRBD2 | TRBV7-8 | TGTGCCAGCAGCTTTTTCAGCGGGATCTCCTACAATGAGCAGTTCTTC | CASSFFSGISYNEQFF
TRBJ2-2 | NA | TRBD2 | TRBV27 | TGTGCCAGCAGTCCCCCCTTGGGCGGGGGGGCCTCCGGGGAGCTGTTTTTT | CASSPPLGGGASGELFF
TRBJ1-6 | NA | NA | TRBV5-1 | TGCGCCAGCAGCCCCGGACAGCCTAATTCACCCCTCCACTTT | CASSPGQPNSPLHF
TRBJ2-7 | NA | NA | TRBV11-2 | TGTGCCAGCAGCTTTGGCAGGGTAACCTACGAGCAGTACTTC | CASSFGRVTYEQYF
TRBJ2-7 | NA | NA | TRBV14 | TGTGCCAGCAGCGGTCTCGGGGACTTTTGGACCTACGAGCAGTACTTC | CASSGLGDFWTYEQYF
TRBJ1-1 | NA | NA | TRBV9 | TGTGCCAGCAGCGAGGGAGGGAACCTGAACACTGAAGCTTTCTTT | CASSEGGNLNTEAFF
TRBJ1-1 | once | NA | TRBV18 | TGTGCCAGCTCACCACAAAGAGAGCTAGAAGCTTTCTTT | CASSPQRELEAFF
TRBJ2-2 | once | TRBD2 | TRBV5-4 | TGTGCCAGCACCTCGGGAGGGGGGAACACCGGGGAGCTGTTTTTT | CASTSGGGNTGELFF
TRBJ2-3 | once | NA | TRBV3-1/TRBV3-2 | TGTGCCAGCAGCCATCCCCGGGGGTCGGGAGAGTTCACAGATACGCAGTATTTT | CASSHPRGSGEFTDTQYF
TRBJ1-6 | NA | TRBD1 | TRBV27 | TGTGCCAGCGCACCTGGGACAGGGAATAATTCACCCCTCCACTTT | CASAPGTGNNSPLHF
TRBJ1-4 | few | NA | TRBV7-9 | TGTGCCAGCAGCTTGAGGTCGGGTATTGAGGAAAAACTGTTTTTT | CASSLRSGIEEKLFF
TRBJ1-2 | NA | NA | TRBV15 | TGTGCCACCAGCCCAATCGGGCCGGGTACCACTAACTATGGCTACACCTTC | CATSPIGPGTTNYGYTF
TRBJ1-6 | NA | TRBD1 | TRBV25-1 | TGTGCCAGCAGGGACAGGGCTAGGAGCTCCTATAATTCACCCCTCCACTTT | CASRDRARSSYNSPLHF
TRBJ2-6 | NA | TRBD2 | TRBV7-3 | TGTGCCAGCAGCTTAAAACTAGCGGGGGAGGATGGGGCCAACGTCCTGACTTTC | CASSLKLAGEDGANVLTF
TRBJ2-7 | NA | TRBD1 | TRBV9 | TGTGCCAGCAGCGCGCGCCGGGACAGGGCCCCCGAGCAGTACTTC | CASSARRDRAPEQYF
TRBJ1-1 | NA | NA | TRBV19 | TGTGCCAGTACGGCCACCGCAGTGTTGAACACTGAAGCTTTCTTT | CASTATAVLNTEAFF
TRBJ1-2 | NA | TRBD1 | TRBV11-2 | TGTGCCAGCAGCGCCTCGACAGGGAACTATGGCTACACCTTC | CASSASTGNYGYTF
TRBJ2-3 | NA | NA | TRBV27 | TGTGCCAGCAGTTTTTTGAGCACAGATACGCAGTATTTT | CASSFLSTDTQYF
TRBJ1-5 | NA | NA | TRBV5-5 | TGTGCCAGCAGCCGGGCCGGAGGCGGTCAGCCCCAGCATTTT | CASSRAGGGQPQHF
TRBJ1-3 | once | NA | TRBV5-1 | TGCGCCAGCAGCTCCCAGACAACCGGGCCAAACACCATATATTTT | CASSSQTTGPNTIYF